Below are 21 T cell receptor beta chains sequenced from a single sample in a study of blood T cells in healthy people across ages. The second PCR ran roughly 6 to 12 cycles with a sample-barcoded 5' primer and J-beta primers. TCRdb redid the calling of the 5' RACE reads with MiXCR, one entry per CDR3 protein. The sample consists of 850,000 to 1,300,000 distinct CDR3 sequences, less than 50% of them appearing once. Sequencing input: blood. These receptor sequences come from a woman aged 60 to 75 in good health.

The genes are TRBV5-1 and TRBJ2-7, with D perhaps matching TRBD1 or TRBD2 (6 bases each). The germline V gene has CDR1 SGHRS and CDR2 YFSETQ. The V end was cut by 4 bases, the J end by 3 bases, with 20 bases between. The CDR3 consists of 16 residues. As DNA, the CDR3 is TGCGCCAGCAGCCCGTACCGGGGGCAGGGGCTCTACGAGCAGTACTTC. Encoded protein: CASSPYRGQGLYEQYF.

The CDR3 loop reads CSVAVRQNTGELFF. The CDR3 DNA reads as TGCAGCGTTGCGGTTCGTCAGAACACCGGGGAGCTGTTTTTT. The chain carries TRBV29-1 and TRBJ2-2; no clear D gene. This CDR3 contains 14 residues. Germline values: CDR1 SQVTM, CDR2 ANQGSEA. Trimming stripped 4 bases from V and 1 base from J, with 10 bases between.

This chain links TRBV15 with TRBJ1-2; no clear D gene. Trimming removed 0 bases at V and 2 bases at J, with 10 bases between. CDR3 length equals 15 residues. The germline V gene has CDR1 LNHNV and CDR2 YYDKDF (reference sequence). CDR3 nucleotides: TGTGCCACCAGCAGAGACGATACAGCCAACTATGGCTACACCTTC. Amino acid sequence: CATSRDDTANYGYTF.

Only a few counts were recorded for this clonotype. CDR3 in amino acids: CSARRYGREYNEQFF. The CDR3 DNA is TGCAGTGCTAGGAGGTATGGGCGGGAGTACAATGAGCAGTTCTTC. The V gene is TRBV20-1, the J gene TRBJ2-1; 7 nucleotides agree with TRBD2. The germline V gene has CDR1 DFQATT and CDR2 SNEGSKA (reference sequence). V shed 3 bases and J 4 bases; nucleotides not matched to a gene: 9. CDR3 length equals 15 residues.

This clonotype occurred many times. V gene TRBV4-1 combines with J gene TRBJ1-2, with a weak D call TRBD1 (6 bases). CDR3 length: 14 amino acids. Germline CDR1 MGHRA, CDR2 YSYEKL. Trimming removed 0 bases from V and 6 bases from J, with 11 bases in between. The chain's CDR3 is CASSQDGTRHGYTF. CDR3 coding DNA: TGCGCCAGCAGCCAAGATGGGACACGCCATGGCTACACCTTC.

The chain joins TRBV5-6 to TRBJ2-3; TRBD2 matches 9 bases. The CDR3 is 17 amino acids. The germline CDR1 and CDR2 sequences are SGHDT and YYEEEE. Trimming at V came to 0 bases and at J to 3 bases, leaving 8 bases not matched to a gene. CDR3 in DNA: TGTGCCAGCAGCTTGGAGTGGGCGGGAGGGAAGACAGATACGCAGTATTTT. As protein: CASSLEWAGGKTDTQYF. The complete variable domain, with remaining parts taken from reference TRBV5-6 and TRBJ2-3, reads DAGVTQSPTHLIKTRGQQVTLRCSPKSGHDTVSWYQQALGQGPQFIFQYYEEEERQRGNFPDRFSGHQFPNYSSELNVNALLLGDSALYLCASSLEWAGGKTDTQYFGPGTRLTVL.

This clonotype was seen a single time. V gene TRBV6-1 combines with J gene TRBJ2-5, with TRBD2 identical over 12 bases. Per the germline V gene, CDR1 is MNHNS and CDR2 is SASEGT. The CDR3 runs to 16 residues. J gave up 11 bases and V 6 bases, and 16 bases lay outside the gene matches. CDR3 coding DNA: TGTGCCAGCAGCCTCCGGACTAGCGGGATCGGTAATGAGCAGTACTTC. It yields the protein CASSLRTSGIGNEQYF.

V gene TRBV5-1 combines with J gene TRBJ2-1; TRBD2 agrees at 9 bases. J was trimmed by 5 bases and V by 4 bases; bases with no gene match: 16. The CDR3 runs to 18 residues. Germline V lookup: CDR1 SGHRS, CDR2 YFSETQ. This CDR3 reads CASSPWGASGTPNNEQFF. Here the CDR3 DNA reads TGCGCCAGCAGCCCCTGGGGTGCTAGCGGGACCCCGAACAATGAGCAGTTCTTC. Supplemented by reference TRBV5-1 and TRBJ2-1, the full variable domain reads KAGVTQTPRYLIKTRGQQVTLSCSPISGHRSVSWYQQTPGQGLQFLFEYFSETQRNKGNFPGRFSGRQFSNSRSEMNVSTLELGDSALYLCASSPWGASGTPNNEQFFGPGTRLTVL.

The V and J genes are TRBV3-1 and TRBJ2-1; no definite D call. The V end was cut by 1 base, the J end by 13 bases, with 14 bases between. Germline CDR1 reads LGHDT; CDR2 reads YNNKEL (reference sequence). The CDR3 contains 13 residues. Here the CDR3 DNA reads TGTGCCAGCAGCCAAGCGGCTTCAGAGACCCAGTTCTTC. This gives the protein CASSQAASETQFF.

This clonotype appeared a few times. This chain links TRBV9 with TRBJ2-7, with 9 bases fitting TRBD1. The CDR3 consists of 14 residues. Germline assignment: CDR1 SGDLS and CDR2 YYNGEE. With V trimmed by 3 bases and J by 6 bases, 7 bases remained unmatched. The CDR3 loop reads CASSGTGDSLEQYF. CDR3 nucleotides: TGTGCCAGCAGCGGGACAGGGGACTCCCTCGAGCAGTACTTC.

The chain uses TRBV10-3 and TRBJ2-7; D may be TRBD1 (6 bases). The V and J ends lost 6 bases and 5 bases respectively, with 17 bases between them. The CDR3 consists of 14 residues. Germline lookup yields CDR1 ENHRY and CDR2 SYGVKD. The CDR3 sequence: CAISGTPLDHEQYF. The CDR3 region has the DNA TGTGCCATCAGCGGGACACCCCTGGACCACGAGCAGTACTTC.

This chain links TRBV7-2 with TRBJ2-7; D is unclear. V lost 5 bases and J lost 7, with 21 bases in between. The length of the CDR3 is 15 residues. Germline-derived CDR1 and CDR2 are SGHTA and FQGNSA. CDR3 in amino acids: CASSQRPPRILEQYF. CDR3 nucleotide sequence: TGTGCCAGCAGCCAACGGCCCCCGAGGATTCTTGAGCAGTACTTC.

V gene TRBV6-5 combines with J gene TRBJ2-7; D unclear. In germline, CDR1 is MNHEY, CDR2 SVGAGI. The CDR3 contains 13 residues. V was trimmed by 5 bases and J by 2 bases, leaving 10 bases between them. CDR3 residues: CASSPHDPYEQYF. The CDR3 DNA reads as TGTGCCAGCAGTCCTCACGACCCCTACGAGCAGTACTTC.

This clonotype was detected only a few times. The gene calls are TRBV12-3 or TRBV12-4 and TRBJ2-3, with unresolved D. V dropped 3 bases and J dropped 2 bases, with 9 bases sitting between them. The CDR3 loop spans 14 amino acids. This CDR3 reads CASSLERNTDTQYF. The CDR3 DNA is TGTGCCAGCAGTTTGGAGCGAAACACAGATACGCAGTATTTT.

V gene TRBV10-1 combines with J gene TRBJ2-7; 11 bases match TRBD2. Trimming removed 3 bases from V and 3 bases from J; junction bases left unmatched: 1. The length of the CDR3 is 14 residues. CDR1 and CDR2 (germline): WNHNN, SYGVQD (reference sequence). The CDR3 DNA reads TGCGCCAGCAGTGATGGGACTAGCGGCTACGAGCAGTACTTC. Its protein product is CASSDGTSGYEQYF.

There are a few counts of this clonotype. This chain links TRBV5-1 with TRBJ2-5, with D hard to call. V lost 4 bases and J 5 bases, leaving 12 bases between the germline ends. This CDR3 is built from 13 residues. CDR1 SGHRS and CDR2 YFSETQ come from the germline V gene. The CDR3 reads CASSPAPDETQYF. The CDR3, as DNA: TGCGCCAGCAGCCCCGCCCCTGACGAGACCCAGTACTTC.

The chain couples TRBV7-2 to TRBJ2-1; D is perhaps TRBD2 (5 bases). The germline V gene has CDR1 SGHTA and CDR2 FQGNSA. V was pared by 0 bases and J by 7 bases, with 10 bases between. The CDR3 is 14 amino acids. The CDR3, as DNA: TGTGCCAGCAGCTTAGCGCACGGGGTAAATGAGCAGTTCTTC. It specifies CASSLAHGVNEQFF.

This clonotype showed up just a few times. This sequence joins TRBV20-1 and TRBJ2-5, with 12 bases aligning to TRBD2. V dropped 3 bases and J dropped 5; count of bases not matched to a gene: 7. CDR3 length: 15 amino acids. From germline, CDR1 is DFQATT and CDR2 SNEGSKA (reference sequence). CDR3 nucleotides: TGCAGTGCTAGCCTGGGACTAGCGGGTCCCGAGACCCAGTACTTC. Translation gives CSASLGLAGPETQYF.

V and J are TRBV7-9 and TRBJ2-7; the D is unclear. CDR3 length equals 15 residues. Germline CDR1 reads SEHNR; CDR2 reads FQNEAQ (reference sequence). With 1 base removed from V and 2 bases from J, the gap between germline ends came to 12 bases. The CDR3 nucleotides are TGTGCCAGCAGCTTAGGGACCTCATATGCCTACGAGCAGTACTTC. As protein: CASSLGTSYAYEQYF.

This chain connects TRBV5-1 to TRBJ2-7, with 8 bases matching TRBD1. The CDR3 spans 16 residues. The germline V gene encodes CDR1 SGHRS and CDR2 YFSETQ. With 2 bases clipped from V and 4 bases from J, the junction kept 11 bases outside the gene matches. CDR3 nucleotide sequence: TGCGCCAGCAGCTTTCTGCCAGGGGGCAATTCGTACGAGCAGTACTTC. This encodes CASSFLPGGNSYEQYF.

The chain uses TRBV13 and TRBJ2-7; no clear D. The CDR3 loop spans 19 amino acids. Germline V gives CDR1 PRHDT, CDR2 FYEKMQ (reference sequence). V lost 0 bases and J lost 7, with 28 bases in between. CDR3 protein: CASSLGYGASGSGNNEQYF. The DNA for the CDR3 is TGTGCCAGCAGCTTAGGCTACGGTGCCTCCGGGTCTGGTAACAATGAGCAGTACTTC.